The 4 T cell receptor beta chains below were found in one sample sequenced in a study of regulatory T cells in long-lasting Graves disease. Time point described: newly diagnosed GD, antithyroid drugs for less than 3 months. PBMCs were the source of the RNA used for TCR sequencing. Relying on iRepertoire HTBI primers and Arm-PCR of CDR3 regions, the team built TCR beta libraries. TCRdb processed the multiplex PCR reads anew with MiXCR; each CDR3 protein has one entry. Seen here are around 450,000 distinct CDR3 sequences, 14% to 15% observed once, and the top ten hold about 7.6%. The same sample was also studied in work on T cells in Graves' hyperthyroidism and ophthalmopathy.

The sequencing here drew on peripheral blood mononuclear cells (PBMCs), taken at new diagnosis, from a patient treated with antithyroid drugs. All receptors come from a woman aged 40-49 years with Graves disease.

This clonotype was counted ten times or more. J is TRBJ2-7 and V is TRBV2, with a possible D match to TRBD1 (6 bases). Germline V CDR1 and CDR2: SNHLY, FYNNEI. V lost 6 bases, J lost 1 base, and 13 bases lay in between. The CDR3 sequence is 14 residues long. CDR3 nucleotides: TGTGCCAGCAGGGACAGACAGGCGTCCTACGAGCAGTACTTC. Protein product: CASRDRQASYEQYF.

This clonotype was observed at least ten times. The rearrangement joins TRBV30 to TRBJ1-2; D not resolved. This CDR3 is built from 11 residues. With 8 bases removed from V and 3 bases from J, the gap between germline ends came to 10 bases. The V gene's germline CDR1 is GTSNPN and CDR2 SVGIG (reference sequence). DNA for the CDR3: TGTGCCCGGTCGGGGTACTATGGCTACACCTTC. It is translated as CARSGYYGYTF.

This clonotype was recorded a few times. This chain joins TRBV7-2 and TRBJ1-5, with D possibly matching TRBD1 (5 bases). The CDR3 sequence is 13 residues long. V lost 4 bases to trimming and J lost 4 bases, with 8 bases between them. The germline V gene encodes CDR1 SGHTA and CDR2 FQGNSA. The CDR3 region is CASSWDLNQPQHF. In DNA form, the CDR3 reads TGTGCCAGCAGCTGGGACCTTAATCAGCCCCAGCATTTT.

The genes are TRBV2 and TRBJ2-2; 12 bases match TRBD2. Germline V gives CDR1 SNHLY, CDR2 FYNNEI. The CDR3 runs 15 residues. The trim removed 5 bases at V and 5 bases at J, leaving 3 bases unmatched. The CDR3 spells CASSPLAGGTGELFF. In nucleotides, the CDR3 is TGTGCCAGCAGTCCACTAGCGGGAGGAACCGGGGAGCTGTTTTTT.